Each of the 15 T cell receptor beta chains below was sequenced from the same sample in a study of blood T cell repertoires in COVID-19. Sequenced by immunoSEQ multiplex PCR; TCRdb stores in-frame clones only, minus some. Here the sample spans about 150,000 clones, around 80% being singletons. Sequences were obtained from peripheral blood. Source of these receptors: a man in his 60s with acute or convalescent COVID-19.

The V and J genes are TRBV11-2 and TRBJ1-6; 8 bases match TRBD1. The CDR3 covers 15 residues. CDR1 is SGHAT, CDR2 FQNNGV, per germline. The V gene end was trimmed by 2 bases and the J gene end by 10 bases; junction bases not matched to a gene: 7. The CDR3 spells CASSLSGQGGSPLHF. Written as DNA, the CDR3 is TGTGCCAGCAGCTTATCCGGACAGGGCGGCTCACCCCTCCACTTT.

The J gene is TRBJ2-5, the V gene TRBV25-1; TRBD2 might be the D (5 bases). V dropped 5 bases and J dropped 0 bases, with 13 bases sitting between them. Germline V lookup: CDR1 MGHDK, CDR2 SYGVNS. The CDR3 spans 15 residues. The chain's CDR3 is CASSLTSGNQETQYF. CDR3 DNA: TGTGCCAGCAGTTTAACGAGCGGCAACCAAGAGACCCAGTACTTC. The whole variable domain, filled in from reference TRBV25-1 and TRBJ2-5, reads EADIYQTPRYLVIGTGKKITLECSQTMGHDKMYWYQQDPGMELHLIHYSYGVNSTEKGDLSSESTVSRIRTEHFPLTLESARPSHTSQYLCASSLTSGNQETQYFGPGTRLLVL.

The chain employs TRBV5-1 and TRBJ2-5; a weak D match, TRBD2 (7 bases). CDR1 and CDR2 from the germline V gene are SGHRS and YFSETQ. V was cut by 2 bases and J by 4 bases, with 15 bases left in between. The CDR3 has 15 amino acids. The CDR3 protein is CASSLVGGGRETQYF. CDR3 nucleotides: TGCGCCAGCAGCTTAGTTGGCGGGGGCCGAGAGACCCAGTACTTC.

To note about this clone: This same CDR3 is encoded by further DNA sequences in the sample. The CDR3 loop reads CASSPIAGLSYEQYF. The CDR3 DNA sequence: TGTGCCAGCAGCCCTATAGCGGGGCTATCCTACGAGCAGTACTTC. This rearrangement joins TRBV7-2 to TRBJ2-7; 8 positions match TRBD2. The germline gives CDR1 SGHTA, CDR2 FQGNSA. The CDR3 runs to 15 residues. J lost 1 base, V lost 5 bases, and 7 bases had no gene match.

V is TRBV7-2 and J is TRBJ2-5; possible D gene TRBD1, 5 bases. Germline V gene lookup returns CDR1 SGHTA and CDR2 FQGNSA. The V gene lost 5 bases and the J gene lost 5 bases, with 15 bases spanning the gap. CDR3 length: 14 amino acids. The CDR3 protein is CASSTRQSRETQYF. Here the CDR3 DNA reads TGTGCCAGCAGCACCCGACAGTCTCGGGAGACCCAGTACTTC.

CDR3 in DNA: TGCGCCAGCAGCCAAGCTAATATGGGAGGTTCTGGAAACACCATATATTTT. Amino acid sequence: CASSQANMGGSGNTIYF. This chain connects TRBV4-1 to TRBJ1-3; D uncertain. Looked up from germline, CDR1 is MGHRA and CDR2 is YSYEKL. V was trimmed by 1 base and J by 1 base, leaving 14 bases between them. CDR3 length equals 17 residues.

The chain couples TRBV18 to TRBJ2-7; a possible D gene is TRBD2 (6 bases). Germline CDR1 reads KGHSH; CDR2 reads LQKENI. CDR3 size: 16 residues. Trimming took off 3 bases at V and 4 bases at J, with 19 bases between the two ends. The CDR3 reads CASSPHEGRSGYEQYF. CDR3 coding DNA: TGTGCCAGCTCACCTCATGAGGGGAGGTCAGGTTACGAGCAGTACTTC.

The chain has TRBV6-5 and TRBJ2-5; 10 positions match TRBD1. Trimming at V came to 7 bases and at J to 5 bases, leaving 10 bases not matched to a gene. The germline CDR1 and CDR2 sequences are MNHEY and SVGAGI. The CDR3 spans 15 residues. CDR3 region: CASMTDRGRAETQYF. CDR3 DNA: TGTGCCAGCATGACCGACAGGGGGCGAGCGGAGACCCAGTACTTC.

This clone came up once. The CDR3 bases are TGTGCCAGCAGCCAAGAACAGGGGGCTTGGGAGACCCAGTACTTC. It is translated as CASSQEQGAWETQYF. The chain is built from TRBV3-1 (or the pseudogene TRBV3-2) and TRBJ2-5, with TRBD1 identical over 9 bases. Germline lookup yields CDR1 LGHDT and CDR2 YNNKEL (reference sequence). V lost 0 bases, J lost 5 bases, and 4 bases stayed unmatched. The CDR3 consists of 15 residues.

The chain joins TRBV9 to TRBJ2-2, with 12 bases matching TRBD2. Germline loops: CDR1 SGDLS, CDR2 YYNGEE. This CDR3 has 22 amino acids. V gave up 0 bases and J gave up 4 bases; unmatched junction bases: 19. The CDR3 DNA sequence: TGTGCCAGCAGCGTAGTTTCGAGACTAGCGGGAGAGGGACCCGGGGTCACCGGGGAGCTGTTTTTT. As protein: CASSVVSRLAGEGPGVTGELFF.

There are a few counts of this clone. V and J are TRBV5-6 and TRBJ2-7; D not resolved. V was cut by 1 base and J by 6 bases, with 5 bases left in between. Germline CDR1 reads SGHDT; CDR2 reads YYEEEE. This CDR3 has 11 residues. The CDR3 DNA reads TGTGCCAGCAGCTTGTCGTCCGAGCAGTACTTC. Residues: CASSLSSEQYF. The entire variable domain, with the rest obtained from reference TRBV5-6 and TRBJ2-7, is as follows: DAGVTQSPTHLIKTRGQQVTLRCSPKSGHDTVSWYQQALGQGPQFIFQYYEEEERQRGNFPDRFSGHQFPNYSSELNVNALLLGDSALYLCASSLSSEQYFGPGTRLTVT.

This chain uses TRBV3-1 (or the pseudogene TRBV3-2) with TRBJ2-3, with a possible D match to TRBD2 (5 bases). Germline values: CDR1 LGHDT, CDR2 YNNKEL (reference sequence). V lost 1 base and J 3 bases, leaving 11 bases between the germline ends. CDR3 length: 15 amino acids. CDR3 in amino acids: CASSQAPGRTDTQYF. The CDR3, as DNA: TGTGCCAGCAGCCAAGCCCCGGGAAGGACAGATACGCAGTATTTT.

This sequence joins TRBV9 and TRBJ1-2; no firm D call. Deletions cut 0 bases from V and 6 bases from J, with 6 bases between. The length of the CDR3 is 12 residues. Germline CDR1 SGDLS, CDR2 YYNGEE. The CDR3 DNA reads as TGTGCCAGCAGCGTAGCTACAGATGGCTACACCTTC. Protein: CASSVATDGYTF.

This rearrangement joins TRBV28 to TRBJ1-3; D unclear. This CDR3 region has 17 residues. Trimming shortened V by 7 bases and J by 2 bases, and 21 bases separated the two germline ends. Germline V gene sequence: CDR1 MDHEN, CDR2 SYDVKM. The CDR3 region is CASTVLALGKPGNTIYF. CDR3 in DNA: TGTGCCAGCACCGTCCTAGCCTTGGGGAAACCTGGAAACACCATATATTTT.

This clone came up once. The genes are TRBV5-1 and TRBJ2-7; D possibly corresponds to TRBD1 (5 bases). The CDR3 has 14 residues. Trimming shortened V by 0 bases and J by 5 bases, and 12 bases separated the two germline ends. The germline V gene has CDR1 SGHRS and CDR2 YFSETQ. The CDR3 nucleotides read TGCGCCAGCAGCTTGGGGCAGGGAATCAACGAGCAGTACTTC. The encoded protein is CASSLGQGINEQYF.